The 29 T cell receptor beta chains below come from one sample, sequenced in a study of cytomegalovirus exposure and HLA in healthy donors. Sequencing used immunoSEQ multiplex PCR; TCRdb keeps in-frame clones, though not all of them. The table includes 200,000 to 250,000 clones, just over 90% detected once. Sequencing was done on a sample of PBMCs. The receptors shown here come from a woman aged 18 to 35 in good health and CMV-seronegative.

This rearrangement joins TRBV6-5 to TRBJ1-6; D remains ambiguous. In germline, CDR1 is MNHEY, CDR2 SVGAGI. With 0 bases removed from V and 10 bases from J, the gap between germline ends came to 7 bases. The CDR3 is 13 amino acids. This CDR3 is CASSYSRGSPLHF. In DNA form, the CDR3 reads TGTGCCAGCAGTTACTCGCGGGGATCACCCCTCCACTTT.

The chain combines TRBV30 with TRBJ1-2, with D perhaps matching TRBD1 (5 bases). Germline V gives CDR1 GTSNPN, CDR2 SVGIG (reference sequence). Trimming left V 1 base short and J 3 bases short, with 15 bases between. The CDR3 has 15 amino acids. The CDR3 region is CAWSGGMGFYYGYTF. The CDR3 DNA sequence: TGTGCCTGGAGTGGGGGCATGGGGTTTTACTATGGCTACACCTTC.

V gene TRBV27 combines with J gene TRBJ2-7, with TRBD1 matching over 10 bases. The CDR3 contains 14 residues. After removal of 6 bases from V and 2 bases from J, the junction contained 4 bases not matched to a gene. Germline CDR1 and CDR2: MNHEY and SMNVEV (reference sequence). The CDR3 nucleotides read TGTGCCAGCAGCCCGACAGGGGGCCCCTACGAGCAGTACTTC. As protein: CASSPTGGPYEQYF.

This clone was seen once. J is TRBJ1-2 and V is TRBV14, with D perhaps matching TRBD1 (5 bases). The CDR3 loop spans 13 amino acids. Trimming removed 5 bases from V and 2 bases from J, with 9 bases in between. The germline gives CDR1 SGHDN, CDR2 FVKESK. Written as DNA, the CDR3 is TGTGCCAGCAGCTTGGACAAGAACTATGGCTACACCTTC. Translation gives CASSLDKNYGYTF.

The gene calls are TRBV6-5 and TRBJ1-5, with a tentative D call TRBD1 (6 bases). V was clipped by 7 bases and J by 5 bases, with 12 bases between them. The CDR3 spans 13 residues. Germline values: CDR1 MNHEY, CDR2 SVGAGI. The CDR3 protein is CASKTGLDQPQHF. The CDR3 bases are TGTGCCAGCAAAACAGGGTTGGATCAGCCCCAGCATTTT.

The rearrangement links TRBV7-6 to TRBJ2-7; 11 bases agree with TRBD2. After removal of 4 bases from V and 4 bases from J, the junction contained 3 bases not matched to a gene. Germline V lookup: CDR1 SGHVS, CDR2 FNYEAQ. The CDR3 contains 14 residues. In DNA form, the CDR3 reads TGTGCCAGCAGCTCACTAGCGGGAGTGTACGAGCAGTACTTC. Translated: CASSSLAGVYEQYF.

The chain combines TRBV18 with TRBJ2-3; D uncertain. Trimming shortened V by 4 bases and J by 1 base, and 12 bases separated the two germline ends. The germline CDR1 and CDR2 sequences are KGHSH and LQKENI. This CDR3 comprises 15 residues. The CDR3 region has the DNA TGTGCCAGCTCACGGCCCTGGCAGGGCACAGATACGCAGTATTTT. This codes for CASSRPWQGTDTQYF.

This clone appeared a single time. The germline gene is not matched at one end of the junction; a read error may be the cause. The CDR3 loop reads CASSIGFGGPSW. Here the CDR3 DNA reads TGTGCCAGTAGTATAGGGTTCGGGGGGCCCTCGTGG. The V call is TRBV19, the J call TRBJ1-1; D may be TRBD1 (6 bases). The CDR3 spans 12 residues. Germline-derived CDR1 and CDR2 are LNHDA and SQIVND (reference sequence).

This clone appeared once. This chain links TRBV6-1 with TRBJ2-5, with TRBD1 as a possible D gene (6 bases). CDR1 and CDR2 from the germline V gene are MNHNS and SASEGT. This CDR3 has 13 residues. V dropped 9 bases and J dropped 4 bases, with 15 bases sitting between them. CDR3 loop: CASCPGQTETQYF. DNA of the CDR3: TGTGCCAGTTGTCCAGGACAGACAGAGACCCAGTACTTC.

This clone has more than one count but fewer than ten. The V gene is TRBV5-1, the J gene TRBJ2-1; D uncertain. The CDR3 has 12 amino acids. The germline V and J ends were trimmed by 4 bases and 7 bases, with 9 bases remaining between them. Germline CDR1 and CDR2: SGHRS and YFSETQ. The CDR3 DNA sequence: TGCGCCAGCAGCCCCTTTTCGAATGAGCAGTTCTTC. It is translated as CASSPFSNEQFF.

The DNA of the CDR3 is TGTGCCACCAGCAGATTGTATCCGAATTGGAGGACCGGGGCCAACGTCCTGACTTTC. Its translation is CATSRLYPNWRTGANVLTF. V and J are TRBV15 and TRBJ2-6; tentatively, D is TRBD2 (5 bases). V lost 2 bases to trimming and J lost 4 bases, with 21 bases between them. The CDR3 covers 19 residues. The V gene's germline CDR1 is LNHNV and CDR2 YYDKDF (reference sequence). The full variable domain, rest sourced from reference TRBV15 and TRBJ2-6, is DAMVIQNPRYQVTQFGKPVTLSCSQTLNHNVMYWYQQKSSQAPKLLFHYYDKDFNNEADTPDNFQSRRPNTSFCFLDIRSPGLGDTAMYLCATSRLYPNWRTGANVLTFGAGSRLTVL.

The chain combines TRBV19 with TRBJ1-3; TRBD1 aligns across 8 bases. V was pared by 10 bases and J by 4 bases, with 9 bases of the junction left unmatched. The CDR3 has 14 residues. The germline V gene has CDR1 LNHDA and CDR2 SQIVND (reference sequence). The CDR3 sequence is CATSGGPFGNTIYF. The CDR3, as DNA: TGTGCCACCTCAGGGGGCCCGTTCGGAAACACCATATATTTT.

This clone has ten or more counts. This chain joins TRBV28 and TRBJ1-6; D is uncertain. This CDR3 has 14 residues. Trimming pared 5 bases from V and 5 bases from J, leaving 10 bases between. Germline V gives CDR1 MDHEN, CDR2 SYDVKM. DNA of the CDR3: TGTGCCAGCAGTCCAAGACGGGATAATTCACCCCTCCACTTT. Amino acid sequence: CASSPRRDNSPLHF.

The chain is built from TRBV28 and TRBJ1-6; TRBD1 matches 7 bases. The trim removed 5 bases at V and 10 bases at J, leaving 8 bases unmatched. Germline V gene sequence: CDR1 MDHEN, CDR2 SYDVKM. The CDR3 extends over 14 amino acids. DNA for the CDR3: TGTGCCAGCAGTCAACTGACAGGGAGCTCACCCCTCCACTTT. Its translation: CASSQLTGSSPLHF.

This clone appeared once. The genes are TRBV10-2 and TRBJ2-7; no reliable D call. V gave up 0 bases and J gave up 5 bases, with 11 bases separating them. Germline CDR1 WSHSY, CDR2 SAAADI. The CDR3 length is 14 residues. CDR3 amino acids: CASSESLHPNEQYF. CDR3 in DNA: TGCGCCAGCAGTGAGTCTCTGCATCCTAACGAGCAGTACTTC.

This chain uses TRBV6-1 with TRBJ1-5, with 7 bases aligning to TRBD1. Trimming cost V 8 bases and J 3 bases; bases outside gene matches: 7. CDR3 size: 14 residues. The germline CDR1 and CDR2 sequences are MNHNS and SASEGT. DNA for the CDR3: TGTGCCAGCGTCCGGGACAGTTTCAATCAGCCCCAGCATTTT. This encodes CASVRDSFNQPQHF.

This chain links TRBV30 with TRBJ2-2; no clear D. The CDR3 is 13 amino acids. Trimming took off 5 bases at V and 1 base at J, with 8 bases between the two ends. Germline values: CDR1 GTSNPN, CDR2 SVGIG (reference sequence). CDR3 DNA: TGTGCCTGGGACTTGATGAACACCGGGGAGCTGTTTTTT. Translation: CAWDLMNTGELFF.

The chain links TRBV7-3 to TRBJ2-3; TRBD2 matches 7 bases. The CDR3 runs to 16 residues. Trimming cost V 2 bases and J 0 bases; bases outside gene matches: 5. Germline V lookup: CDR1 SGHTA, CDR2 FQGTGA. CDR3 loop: CASSLGAGPSTDTQYF. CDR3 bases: TGTGCCAGCAGCTTAGGAGCGGGACCTAGCACAGATACGCAGTATTTT.

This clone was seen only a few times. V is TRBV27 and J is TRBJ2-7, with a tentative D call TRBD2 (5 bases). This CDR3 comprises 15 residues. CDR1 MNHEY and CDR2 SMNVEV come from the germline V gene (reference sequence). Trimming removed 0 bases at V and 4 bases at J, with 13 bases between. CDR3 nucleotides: TGTGCCAGCAGTTTATCGACGGGGAGTGGGTACGAGCAGTACTTC. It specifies CASSLSTGSGYEQYF.

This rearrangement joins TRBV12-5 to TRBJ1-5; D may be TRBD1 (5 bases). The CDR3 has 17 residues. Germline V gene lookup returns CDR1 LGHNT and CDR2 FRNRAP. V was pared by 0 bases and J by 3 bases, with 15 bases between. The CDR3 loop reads CASGLVIKGRDNQPQHF. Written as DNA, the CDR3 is TGTGCTAGTGGTTTGGTAATAAAGGGGAGGGACAATCAGCCCCAGCATTTT.

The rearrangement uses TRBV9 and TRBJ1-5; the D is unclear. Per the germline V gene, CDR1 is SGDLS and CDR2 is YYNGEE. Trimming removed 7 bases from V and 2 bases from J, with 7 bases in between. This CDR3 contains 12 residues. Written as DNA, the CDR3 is TGTGCCAGCCGGGAAGGCAATCAGCCCCAGCATTTT. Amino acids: CASREGNQPQHF.

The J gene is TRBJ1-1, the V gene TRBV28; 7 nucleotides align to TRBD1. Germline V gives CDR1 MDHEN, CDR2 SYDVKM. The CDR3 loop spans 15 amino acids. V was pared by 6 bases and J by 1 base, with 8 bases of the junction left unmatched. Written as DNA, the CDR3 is TGTGCCAGCAGAAGGCAGGGGGAGAGGAACACTGAAGCTTTCTTT. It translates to CASRRQGERNTEAFF.

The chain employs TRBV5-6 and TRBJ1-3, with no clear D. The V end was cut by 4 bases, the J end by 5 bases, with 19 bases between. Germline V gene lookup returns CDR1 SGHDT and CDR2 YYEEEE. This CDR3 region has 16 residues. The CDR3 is CASSNLLPGNRNTIYF. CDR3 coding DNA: TGTGCCAGCAGCAACCTTCTCCCGGGGAATAGAAACACCATATATTTT.

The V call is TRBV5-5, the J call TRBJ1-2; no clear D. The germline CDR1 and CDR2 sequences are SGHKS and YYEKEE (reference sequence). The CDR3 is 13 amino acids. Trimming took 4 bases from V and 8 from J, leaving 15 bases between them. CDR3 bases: TGTGCCAGCAGCGGAGCCAACCCCGGAGGCTACACCTTC. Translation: CASSGANPGGYTF.

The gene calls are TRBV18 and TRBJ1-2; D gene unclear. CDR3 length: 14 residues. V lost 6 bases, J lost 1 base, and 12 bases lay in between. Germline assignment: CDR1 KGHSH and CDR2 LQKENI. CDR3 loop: CASSLIRGNYGYTF. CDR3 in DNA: TGTGCCAGCTCGCTAATACGGGGTAACTATGGCTACACCTTC.

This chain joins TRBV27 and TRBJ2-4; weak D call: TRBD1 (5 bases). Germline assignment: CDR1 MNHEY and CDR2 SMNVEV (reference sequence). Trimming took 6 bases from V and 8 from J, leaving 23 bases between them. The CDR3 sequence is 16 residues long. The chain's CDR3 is CASSHSPAGSRDIQYF. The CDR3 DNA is TGTGCCAGCAGCCACTCACCGGCAGGGTCCAGGGACATTCAGTACTTC.

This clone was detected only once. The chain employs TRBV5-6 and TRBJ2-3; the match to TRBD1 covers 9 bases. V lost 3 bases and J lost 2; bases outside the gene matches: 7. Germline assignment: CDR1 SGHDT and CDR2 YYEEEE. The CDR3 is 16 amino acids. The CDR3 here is CASSSTGTGITDTQYF. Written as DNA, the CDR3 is TGTGCCAGCAGCTCAACCGGGACAGGGATCACAGATACGCAGTATTTT.

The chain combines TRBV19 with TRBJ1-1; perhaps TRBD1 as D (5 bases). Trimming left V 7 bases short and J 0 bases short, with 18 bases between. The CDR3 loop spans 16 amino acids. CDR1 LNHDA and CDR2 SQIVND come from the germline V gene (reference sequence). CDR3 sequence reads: CASIGAGPFMNTEAFF. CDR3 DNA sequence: TGTGCCAGTATTGGGGCAGGGCCCTTCATGAACACTGAAGCTTTCTTT.

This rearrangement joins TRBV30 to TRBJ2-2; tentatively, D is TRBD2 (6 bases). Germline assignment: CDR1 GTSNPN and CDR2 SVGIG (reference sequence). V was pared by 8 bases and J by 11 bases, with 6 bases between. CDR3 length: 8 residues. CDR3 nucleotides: TGTGCCACTAGCGAGCTGTTTTTT. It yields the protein CATSELFF. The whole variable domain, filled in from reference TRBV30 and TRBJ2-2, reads SQTIHQWPATLVQPVGSPLSLECTVEGTSNPNLYWYRQAAGRGLQLLFYSVGIGQISSEVPQNLSASRPQDRQFILSSKKLLLSDSGFYLCATSELFFGEGSRLTVL.